A selection of T cell receptor beta chains follows, all from one sample in a study of T cell responses to AZD1222 COVID-19 vaccine. Sequenced by immunoSEQ multiplex PCR; TCRdb stores in-frame clones only, minus some. Seen here are tens of thousands of clones, 80% to 90% observed once, and the top ten hold 31%. The sample was peripheral blood, taken on day 0 of AZD1222 vaccination. Receptors were obtained from an adult in good health. Both conserved end residues are part of each CDR3. A D gene is named only where the DNA matches it firmly. Rows may omit the clone size; those that give it use once, few, many or a size class.

clone size,J gene,D gene,V gene,CDR3 protein,CDR3 DNA
-,TRBJ2-5,TRBD1,TRBV7-8,CASRITGGGETQYF,TGTGCCAGCAGGATAACAGGGGGAGGAGAGACCCAGTACTTC
-,TRBJ2-5,-,TRBV5-1,CASSLRLKQETQYF,TGCGCCAGCAGCCTCCGACTGAAGCAAGAGACCCAGTACTTC
-,TRBJ1-2,TRBD1,TRBV5-6,CASSPVTGEGYGYTF,TGTGCCAGCAGCCCGGTGACAGGGGAAGGATATGGCTACACCTTC
-,TRBJ1-2,-,TRBV28,CASSLSAGPYTF,TGTGCCAGCAGTTTATCTGCAGGTCCCTACACCTTC
medium-sized,TRBJ2-7,-,TRBV25-1,CASTQSHSYEQYF,TGTGCCAGCACCCAGAGCCACTCCTACGAGCAGTACTTC
-,TRBJ2-2,TRBD1,TRBV28,CASSLGDRGRDTGELFF,TGTGCCAGCAGTTTAGGGGACAGGGGCCGTGATACCGGGGAGCTGTTTTTT
few,TRBJ1-4,TRBD1,TRBV30,CAWRKQGNNEKLFF,TGTGCCTGGAGAAAACAGGGGAATAATGAAAAACTGTTTTTT
-,TRBJ2-3,-,TRBV14,CASSPGTTSTDTQYF,TGTGCCAGCAGCCCTGGGACAACTAGCACAGATACGCAGTATTTT
-,TRBJ2-5,-,TRBV2,CASSEEETQYF,TGTGCCAGCAGTGAAGAGGAGACCCAGTACTTC
-,TRBJ1-5,TRBD1,TRBV27,CASGQGNVGNQPQHF,TGTGCCAGCGGACAGGGCAATGTTGGCAATCAGCCCCAGCATTTT
-,TRBJ2-1,-,TRBV19,CASEERGEQFF,TGTGCCAGTGAAGAGAGGGGTGAGCAGTTCTTC
-,TRBJ2-7,-,TRBV4-1,CASSQDQPGLYEQYF,TGCGCCAGCAGCCAAGATCAGCCAGGGTTATACGAGCAGTACTTC
-,TRBJ2-7,TRBD2,TRBV28,CASSGGASIAYEQYF,TGTGCCAGCAGCGGGGGGGCATCTATCGCCTACGAGCAGTACTTC
once,TRBJ2-7,TRBD2,TRBV2,CASSERDFTSGKDYEQYF,TGTGCCAGCAGTGAAAGGGATTTTACTAGCGGGAAAGACTACGAGCAGTACTTC
-,TRBJ1-6,-,TRBV14,CASSQRNIYNSPLHF,TGTGCCAGCAGCCAAAGGAACATCTATAATTCACCCCTCCACTTT
-,TRBJ1-3,TRBD1,TRBV9,CASSVEVRGGGNTIYF,TGTGCCAGCAGCGTAGAGGTCAGGGGGGGTGGAAACACCATATATTTT
-,TRBJ1-1,-,TRBV2,CASTFRGAEAFF,TGTGCCAGCACTTTCAGGGGCGCTGAAGCTTTCTTT
-,TRBJ1-1,-,TRBV6-5,CASSRTRDGNTEAFF,TGTGCCAGCAGCCGCACCCGGGACGGTAACACTGAAGCTTTCTTT
-,TRBJ1-1,-,TRBV5-1,CASSSEGRDPHTEAFF,TGCGCCAGCAGCTCGGAGGGCCGGGACCCACACACTGAAGCTTTCTTT
-,TRBJ1-6,-,TRBV28,CASRRQSYNSPLHF,TGTGCCAGCCGTCGACAGTCCTATAATTCACCCCTCCACTTT
-,TRBJ1-2,-,TRBV19,CASSIQQYYGYTF,TGTGCCAGTAGTATACAACAGTACTATGGCTACACCTTC
-,TRBJ2-2,TRBD1,TRBV27,CASSFQRPGRGLSGELFF,TGTGCCAGCAGTTTTCAGCGGCCCGGCAGGGGGCTTAGCGGGGAGCTGTTTTTT
-,TRBJ2-3,TRBD2,TRBV6-2/TRBV6-3,CASSYGGAQYF,TGTGCCAGCAGTTACGGGGGGGCGCAGTATTTT
-,TRBJ1-2,-,TRBV5-6,CASSFIRTDPNYGYTF,TGTGCCAGCAGCTTCATCCGGACGGACCCTAACTATGGCTACACCTTC
-,TRBJ2-7,-,TRBV5-1,CASSLGNSYEQYF,TGCGCCAGCAGCTTGGGGAACTCCTACGAGCAGTACTTC
-,TRBJ1-3,TRBD1,TRBV28,CASSPRDRQNTIYF,TGTGCCAGCAGTCCTAGGGACAGGCAAAACACCATATATTTT
-,TRBJ2-7,TRBD1,TRBV2,CASLGTGSEQYF,TGTGCCAGCCTGGGGACAGGGAGCGAGCAGTACTTC
-,TRBJ1-2,TRBD1,TRBV27,CASSFMTGGYYGYTF,TGTGCCAGCAGTTTTATGACAGGGGGCTACTATGGCTACACCTTC
-,TRBJ1-3,-,TRBV10-3,CAISESAAIYF,TGTGCCATCAGTGAATCGGCGGCCATATATTTT
-,TRBJ1-2,-,TRBV5-1,CASSVLTGGDGGYTF,TGCGCCAGCAGCGTCCTGACAGGAGGGGATGGGGGCTACACCTTC
-,TRBJ2-3,-,TRBV7-9,CASSVSSGGDTQYF,TGTGCCAGCAGCGTTAGCTCAGGGGGGGATACGCAGTATTTT
few,TRBJ2-7,TRBD2,TRBV4-1,CASSQAGGTYEQYF,TGCGCCAGCAGCCAAGCGGGAGGGACGTACGAGCAGTACTTC
-,TRBJ1-3,-,TRBV18,CASSPDMSSGNTIYF,TGTGCCAGCTCACCCGACATGAGCTCTGGAAACACCATATATTTT
-,TRBJ1-1,-,TRBV28,CASSASNTEAFF,TGTGCCAGCAGCGCATCTAACACTGAAGCTTTCTTT
-,TRBJ1-4,-,TRBV10-3,CAISARATNEKLFF,TGTGCCATCAGTGCGCGGGCCACTAATGAAAAACTGTTTTTT
-,TRBJ1-1,TRBD1,TRBV28,CASSSRPKGQGFMNTEAFF,TGTGCCAGCAGTTCCCGCCCAAAGGGACAGGGATTCATGAACACTGAAGCTTTCTTT
-,TRBJ2-1,TRBD2,TRBV5-1,CASSLVGRGYGQFF,TGCGCCAGCAGCTTGGTGGGGAGGGGTTATGGGCAGTTCTTC
-,TRBJ2-4,-,TRBV30,CAWSVSLALAKNIQYF,TGTGCCTGGAGTGTATCCCTAGCGTTAGCCAAAAACATTCAGTACTTC
-,TRBJ1-1,TRBD1,TRBV9,CASSVSWGQPNTEAFF,TGTGCCAGCAGCGTCTCCTGGGGACAGCCGAACACTGAAGCTTTCTTT
-,TRBJ2-7,-,TRBV10-3,CAISDRQETYEQYF,TGTGCCATCAGCGACAGACAGGAGACCTACGAGCAGTACTTC
-,TRBJ2-3,-,TRBV2,CASSLDGFSTDTQYF,TGTGCCAGCAGCTTGGACGGCTTTTCCACAGATACGCAGTATTTT
-,TRBJ2-3,TRBD1,TRBV29-1,CSSGSGQSTDTQYF,TGCAGCTCTGGGTCGGGACAGTCCACAGATACGCAGTATTTT
-,TRBJ2-1,-,TRBV12-1,CASSSPGLAGYNEQFF,TGTGCCAGCAGCTCTCCGGGACTAGCGGGTTACAATGAGCAGTTCTTC
-,TRBJ2-5,TRBD1,TRBV5-1,CASSITPGQGAKETQYF,TGCGCCAGCAGCATCACCCCGGGACAGGGGGCGAAAGAGACCCAGTACTTC